This is a list of T cell receptor beta chains from one sample in a study of blood T cells in healthy people across ages. TCRdb re-analysed the 5' RACE reads in MiXCR, keeping a single row per CDR3 protein. This sample has 760,000 or so distinct CDR3 sequences, with roughly 25% found just once. These data are also associated with another study on T cells of mothers and their children.

Material for sequencing was blood. The receptors come from a boy aged 10-17 years in good health. CDR3s include the opening cysteine and the closing phenylalanine or tryptophan.

13,TRBJ2-6,TRBV29-1,CSVEAAGANVLTF
16,NA,TRBV5-1,CASSLVGAVVGNEQFF
14,TRBJ1-6,TRBV7-9,CASSFYRGDSPLHF
14,TRBJ2-7,TRBV9,CASSVGTGPYQQYF
15,TRBJ1-1,TRBV6-1,CASSDRTVLGTEAFF
12,TRBJ2-5,TRBV4-3,CASTKGEETQYF
15,TRBJ1-3,TRBV20-1,CSVPRTGGPGNTIYF
16,TRBJ2-3,TRBV5-5,CASSSLLSGGADTQYF
14,TRBJ2-1,TRBV3-1,CASSQDWDYNEQFF
17,TRBJ1-1,TRBV7-4,CASSLANRVWGGTEAFF
12,TRBJ1-1,TRBV12-3/TRBV12-4,CASSGDSKSAFF
16,TRBJ1-4,TRBV7-2,CASSLATLGAGEKLFF
15,TRBJ2-7,TRBV2,CASRFGGGRSNEQYF
12,NA,TRBV6-5,CASSEQGFEQYF
12,TRBJ2-5,TRBV6-6,CATAGTQETQYF
16,TRBJ2-5,TRBV9,CASSVFSGSASETQYF
16,TRBJ1-4,TRBV12-3/TRBV12-4,CASSLRIDTTNEKLFF
12,TRBJ1-1,TRBV29-1,CSVSGQGTEAFF
14,TRBJ2-7,TRBV3-1,CASSSLGQDYEQYF
15,NA,TRBV24-1,CATSDSGTGGVEQFF
15,TRBJ2-6,TRBV2,CATTGQLSGANVLTF
13,TRBJ1-3,TRBV11-2,CASSSFPGNTIYF
15,TRBJ1-1,TRBV6-6,CASSYRQGLNTEAFF
16,TRBJ1-6,TRBV5-1,CASSLTGQESNSPLHF
17,TRBJ1-2,TRBV27,CACSQEGGGLGGYGYTF
15,TRBJ2-4,TRBV6-1,CASSELKLAKNIQYF
16,TRBJ2-1,TRBV7-9,CASEPMGSGVYNEQFF
14,TRBJ1-2,TRBV7-9,CASRPQGSLPGYTF
12,TRBJ2-7,TRBV24-1,CATSLLGQEKYF